These 12 T cell receptor beta chains were all obtained from the same sample, sequenced in a study of T cell responses to AZD1222 COVID-19 vaccine. Assay used: immunoSEQ multiplex PCR; TCRdb lists only in-frame clones, some missing. This sample yields around 150,000 clones, of which around 88% are seen a single time; around 2.3% belongs to the top ten. The sample in question was peripheral blood, obtained on day 0 of AZD1222 vaccination. These receptors were taken from an adult in good health.

V gene TRBV25-1 combines with J gene TRBJ1-2; D gene unclear. Trimming removed 10 bases from V and 8 bases from J, with 11 bases in between. Germline V CDR1 and CDR2: MGHDK, SYGVNS. CDR3 length: 10 amino acids. The CDR3 protein is CATRGSGYTF. The CDR3 DNA follows: TGTGCCACCCGAGGGAGCGGCTACACCTTC.

On this clone: One end of the junction does not line up with germline, which may come from a read error. V is TRBV6-6 and J is TRBJ2-7, with D possibly TRBD2 on 5 matching bases. The CDR3 length is 14 residues. Germline CDR1 MNHNY, CDR2 SVGAGI (reference sequence). CDR3 protein: CASSYSGSSHEQYF. CDR3 coding DNA: TGTGCCAGCAGTTACTCGGGGAGCTCCCACGAGCAGTACTTC.

This sequence joins TRBV30 and TRBJ1-2; a weak D match, TRBD1 (6 bases). The CDR3 extends over 14 amino acids. Germline V lookup: CDR1 GTSNPN, CDR2 SVGIG (reference sequence). V dropped 4 bases and J dropped 2 bases, with 14 bases sitting between them. CDR3 coding DNA: TGTGCCTGGACCCGGGACACCCGAAACTATGGCTACACCTTC. Its protein product is CAWTRDTRNYGYTF.

The V call is TRBV15, the J call TRBJ1-4; tentatively, D is TRBD1 (6 bases). The germline V and J ends were trimmed by 0 bases and 4 bases, with 9 bases remaining between them. Per germline, CDR1 LNHNV and CDR2 YYDKDF (reference sequence). The CDR3 loop spans 15 amino acids. This chain's CDR3 is CATSRDRGHNEKLFF. In nucleotides, the CDR3 is TGTGCCACCAGCAGAGACCGGGGGCATAATGAAAAACTGTTTTTT.

J is TRBJ1-1 and V is TRBV28; possible D gene TRBD1, 5 bases. The CDR3 covers 14 residues. The V gene's germline CDR1 is MDHEN and CDR2 SYDVKM. Trimming removed 7 bases at V and 6 bases at J, with 18 bases between. CDR3 in amino acids: CASKILGERPEAFF. CDR3 nucleotide sequence: TGTGCCAGCAAAATATTAGGGGAAAGACCTGAAGCTTTCTTT.

The chain joins TRBV11-3 to TRBJ2-1, with D tentatively TRBD2 (5 bases). Germline V CDR1 and CDR2: SGHNT, YENEEA. The CDR3 runs 12 residues. V shed 0 bases and J shed 15 bases, with 12 bases lying between them. The CDR3: CASSLDGTSLFF. CDR3 sequence (DNA): TGTGCCAGCAGCTTAGACGGAACTAGTCTGTTCTTC.

V is TRBV5-4 and J is TRBJ1-1; 9 bases are a match to TRBD1. Looked up from germline, CDR1 is SGHNT and CDR2 is YYREEE (reference sequence). V gave up 3 bases and J gave up 5 bases; unmatched junction bases: 5. CDR3 length equals 14 residues. The chain's CDR3 is CASSWDRASTEAFF. For the CDR3, the DNA is TGTGCCAGCAGCTGGGACAGGGCTTCGACTGAAGCTTTCTTT.

The rearrangement links TRBV30 to TRBJ1-2; tentative D call: TRBD1 (5 bases). Per germline, CDR1 GTSNPN and CDR2 SVGIG (reference sequence). V gave up 2 bases and J gave up 8 bases, with 24 bases separating them. The CDR3 is made up of 16 amino acids. CDR3 residues: CAWSLVGGPVLGGYTF. DNA for the CDR3: TGTGCCTGGAGTCTGGTGGGGGGACCCGTCTTAGGAGGCTACACCTTC.

V usage is TRBV28 and J usage is TRBJ1-4, with 8 bases that match TRBD1. Trimming took 6 bases from V and 8 from J; bases not matched to a gene: 14. Germline V gene data show CDR1 as MDHEN and CDR2 as SYDVKM. The CDR3 spans 16 residues. CDR3 in DNA: TGTGCCAGCAGGAAACCCGGACAGGGAAAAGGCGAAAAACTGTTTTTT. Its protein product is CASRKPGQGKGEKLFF.

The CDR3 DNA follows: TGTGCCAGCAGCCAGCGCTTGGGGGGACGCAATGAGCAGTTCTTC. Its protein product is CASSQRLGGRNEQFF. V and J are TRBV7-3 and TRBJ2-1; maybe TRBD2 (6 bases). Between the trimmed V and J ends, which lost 5 bases and 6 bases, there was a span of 17 bases. This CDR3 comprises 15 residues. Germline lookup yields CDR1 SGHTA and CDR2 FQGTGA.

The chain recombines TRBV14 with TRBJ1-2, with a tentative D call TRBD1 (5 bases). In germline, CDR1 is SGHDN, CDR2 FVKESK. V was trimmed by 1 base and J by 7 bases, leaving 10 bases between them. The CDR3 contains 13 residues. DNA for the CDR3: TGTGCCAGCAGCCAAGGGTCCAGGGTTGGCTACACCTTC. It yields the protein CASSQGSRVGYTF.

The V and J genes are TRBV2 and TRBJ1-1, with 8 bases fitting TRBD1. This CDR3 contains 14 residues. Losses at the gene ends were 5 bases for V and 3 bases for J; bases not matched to a gene: 5. Germline loops: CDR1 SNHLY, CDR2 FYNNEI. The CDR3 here is CASSSQGADTEAFF. The CDR3 DNA follows: TGTGCCAGCAGTTCCCAGGGGGCGGACACTGAAGCTTTCTTT.